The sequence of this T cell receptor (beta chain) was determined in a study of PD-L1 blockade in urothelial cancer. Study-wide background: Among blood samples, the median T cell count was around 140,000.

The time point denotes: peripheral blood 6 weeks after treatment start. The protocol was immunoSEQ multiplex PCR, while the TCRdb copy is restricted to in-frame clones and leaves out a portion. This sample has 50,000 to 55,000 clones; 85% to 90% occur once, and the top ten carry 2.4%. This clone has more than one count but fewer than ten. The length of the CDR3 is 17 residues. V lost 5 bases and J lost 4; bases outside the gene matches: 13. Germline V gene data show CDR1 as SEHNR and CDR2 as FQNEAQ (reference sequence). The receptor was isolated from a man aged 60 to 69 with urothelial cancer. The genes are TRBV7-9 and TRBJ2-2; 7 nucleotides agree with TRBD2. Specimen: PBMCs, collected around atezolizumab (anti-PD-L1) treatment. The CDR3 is CASSRNRGGAVTGELFF. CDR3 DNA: TGTGCCAGCAGCCGCAACCGGGGAGGGGCAGTCACCGGGGAGCTGTTTTTT.